The 9 T cell receptor beta chains below all came from one sample that was sequenced in a study of T-cell memory formation after mild COVID-19. TCRdb re-analysed the 5' RACE reads in MiXCR, keeping a single row per CDR3 protein. The data show about 270,000 distinct CDR3 sequences, 16% seen once. The sample taken for sequencing was PBMCs or a T cell subset sorted from them (not recorded which). Source of these receptors: a man between 18 and 35 years old who had mild COVID-19 (a few samples of this study predate the infection). Cell type and time point are not known.

A few counts support this clonotype. The rearrangement links TRBV5-1 to TRBJ2-2, with unresolved D. Trimming shortened V by 0 bases and J by 8 bases, and 5 bases separated the two germline ends. Germline V gene lookup returns CDR1 SGHRS and CDR2 YFSETQ. This CDR3 has 12 residues. Here the CDR3 reads CASSLEWGELFF. The DNA for the CDR3 is TGCGCCAGCAGCTTGGAATGGGGGGAGCTGTTTTTT.

This clonotype was found many times. The chain recombines TRBV12-3 or TRBV12-4 with TRBJ1-5, with D perhaps TRBD1 (6 bases). The ends were cut back, 6 bases at V and 4 bases at J, with 10 bases in the middle. CDR3 length equals 13 residues. CDR3 in amino acids: CASSRRGNQPQHF. The DNA of the CDR3 is TGTGCCAGCAGCCGAAGGGGGAATCAGCCCCAGCATTTT.

This clonotype was seen a few times. This chain uses TRBV29-1 with TRBJ2-5; D gene uncertain. The ends were cut back, 7 bases at V and 7 bases at J, with 13 bases in the middle. CDR3 length equals 11 residues. Germline V gene lookup returns CDR1 SQVTM and CDR2 ANQGSEA. This CDR3 is CSALKMGTQYF. As DNA, the CDR3 is TGCAGCGCGTTAAAGATGGGGACCCAGTACTTC.

The chain recombines TRBV3-1 with TRBJ2-1; D perhaps matches TRBD2 (7 bases). The V and J ends lost 4 bases and 7 bases respectively, with 20 bases between them. CDR3 length equals 16 residues. Germline V lookup: CDR1 LGHDT, CDR2 YNNKEL (reference sequence). The CDR3 reads CASSPHGGGARNEQFF. In DNA form, the CDR3 reads TGTGCCAGCAGCCCACATGGAGGGGGGGCCAGAAATGAGCAGTTCTTC.

This clonotype was picked up a small number of times. The rearrangement joins TRBV27 to TRBJ2-7; no firm D call. This CDR3 is built from 13 residues. The ends were cut back, 2 bases at V and 4 bases at J, with 9 bases in the middle. Germline values: CDR1 MNHEY, CDR2 SMNVEV (reference sequence). As DNA, the CDR3 is TGTGCCAGCAGTTTACGGGTGGGGTACGAGCAGTACTTC. It yields the protein CASSLRVGYEQYF.

The chain employs TRBV4-2 and TRBJ2-7; the D is unclear. The CDR3 covers 15 residues. The V and J ends lost 0 bases and 0 bases respectively, with 9 bases between them. Germline CDR1 is LGHNA and CDR2 is YNFKEQ. CDR3 sequence reads: CASSQDTQSSYEQYF. The CDR3 DNA is TGTGCCAGCAGCCAAGATACCCAGAGCTCCTACGAGCAGTACTTC.

This clonotype was detected only a few times. CDR3 residues: CASGWGGNEKLFF. The CDR3 DNA reads as TGTGCCAGCGGATGGGGCGGTAATGAAAAACTGTTTTTT. The chain carries TRBV11-2 and TRBJ1-4; the D gene is possibly TRBD1 (5 bases). Between the trimmed V and J ends, which lost 8 bases and 4 bases, there was a span of 11 bases. The CDR3 extends over 13 amino acids. CDR1 is SGHAT, CDR2 FQNNGV, per germline. Complete variable domain (other parts from reference TRBV11-2 and TRBJ1-4): EAGVAQSPRYKIIEKRQSVAFWCNPISGHATLYWYQQILGQGPKLLIQFQNNGVVDDSQLPKDRFSAERLKGVDSTLKIQPAKLEDSAVYLCASGWGGNEKLFFGSGTQLSVL.

In this sample, this clonotype turned up many times. The chain's CDR3 is CASSRGQGTYEQYF. CDR3 DNA: TGCGCCAGCTCCCGAGGCCAGGGGACCTACGAGCAGTACTTC. This chain uses TRBV5-1 with TRBJ2-7, with a tentative D call TRBD1 (6 bases). V lost 7 bases and J 2 bases, leaving 16 bases between the germline ends. The CDR3 length is 14 residues. Germline CDR1 is SGHRS and CDR2 is YFSETQ.

This clonotype was observed a few times. The chain employs TRBV7-2 and TRBJ2-2, with 7 bases fitting TRBD2. With V trimmed by 3 bases and J by 6 bases, 4 bases remained unmatched. The germline V gene encodes CDR1 SGHTA and CDR2 FQGNSA. CDR3 length: 14 amino acids. CDR3 in amino acids: CASSFRGEAGELFF. DNA of the CDR3: TGTGCCAGCAGCTTCCGGGGGGAGGCCGGGGAGCTGTTTTTT.